This is a list of T cell receptor beta chains from one sample in a study of neurological immune-mediated disorders. TCRdb processed the 5' RACE reads anew with MiXCR; each CDR3 protein has one entry. The data hold roughly 65,000 distinct CDR3 sequences, with approximately 4.2% observed a single time. The sample was PBMCs. The receptors shown here come from a man between 45 and 60 years old with multiple sclerosis. CDR3s include the opening cysteine and the closing phenylalanine or tryptophan. D genes are given only for firm matches. Part of the rows lack a size; the others show once, few, many or a class for expanded clones.

length	J	V	D	size	DNA	CDR3
15	TRBJ1-2	TRBV20-1	-	many	TGCAGTGCTTTCTTATGGGACACCCATAACTATGGCTACACCTTC	CSAFLWDTHNYGYTF
15	TRBJ2-1	TRBV7-2	TRBD1	few	TGTGCCAGCAGGCCTACCCGGGACAGGGCACATGAGCAGTTCTTC	CASRPTRDRAHEQFF
18	TRBJ2-1	TRBV7-9	TRBD2	-	TGTGCCAGCAGCTTACCGAAAGGACTAGCGGACTCCTACAATGAGCAGTTCTTC	CASSLPKGLADSYNEQFF
17	TRBJ2-3	TRBV9	TRBD2	many	TGTGCCAGCAGCGTAGGGGATCTAGCGGGGTTCTCAGATACGCAGTATTTT	CASSVGDLAGFSDTQYF
13	TRBJ1-5	TRBV12-3/TRBV12-4	-	many	TGTGCCAGCAGGAAAGGGGGTATTCAGCCCCAGCATTTT	CASRKGGIQPQHF
15	TRBJ2-3	TRBV6-5	TRBD2	many	TGTGCCAGCAGACCAAGCGGGGGGGCTACAGATACGCAGTATTTT	CASRPSGGATDTQYF
13	TRBJ2-1	TRBV10-3	-	many	TGTGCCATCTCGGGGGAGGCTGGCAATGAGCAGTTCTTC	CAISGEAGNEQFF
14	TRBJ2-1	TRBV25-1	-	many	TGTGCCAGCAGTGATGCGACAGTTCACAATGAGCAGTTCTTC	CASSDATVHNEQFF
13	TRBJ2-2	TRBV24-1	-	many	TGTGCCACCAGTGATCGTGAAGGCGGGGAGCTGTTTTTT	CATSDREGGELFF
12	TRBJ2-1	TRBV20-1	TRBD1	-	TGCAGTGCCAGTGACAGGGCTCGGGAGCAGTTCTTC	CSASDRAREQFF
12	TRBJ2-2	TRBV7-3	-	many	TGTGCCAGCAGTACGGACACCGGGGAGCTGTTTTTT	CASSTDTGELFF
12	TRBJ2-3	TRBV5-5	-	many	TGTGCCAGCAGCTTGCGTCCCAATACGCAGTATTTT	CASSLRPNTQYF
14	TRBJ1-2	TRBV5-1	-	many	TGCGCCAGCAGCTTAACCACGGCGACCTATGGCTACACCTTC	CASSLTTATYGYTF
14	TRBJ1-5	TRBV20-1	-	many	TGCAGTGCTTCCGGACAAGGACCCAATCAGCCCCAGCATTTT	CSASGQGPNQPQHF
14	TRBJ1-2	TRBV5-1	-	many	TGCGCCAGCAGCGCCCGGACAGAAAACTATGGCTACACCTTC	CASSARTENYGYTF
16	TRBJ2-3	TRBV20-1	TRBD1	many	TGCAGTGCTAGAGTACAAGGACAGGGAAAATCAGATACGCAGTATTTT	CSARVQGQGKSDTQYF
15	TRBJ2-2	TRBV5-6	-	many	TGTGCCAGCAGCTTGACTAGGCGGGGAACCGGGGAGCTGTTTTTT	CASSLTRRGTGELFF
15	TRBJ2-3	TRBV24-1	TRBD2	many	TGTGCCACCAGTGACCGGACTAGCGGGGCTGATACGCAGTATTTT	CATSDRTSGADTQYF
17	TRBJ2-2	TRBV27	-	many	TGTGCCACCACTATTATTTCCCCCAGGCTGAACACCGGGGAGCTGTTTTTT	CATTIISPRLNTGELFF
14	TRBJ2-3	TRBV7-6	TRBD1	many	TGTGCCAGCAGCTCAGGACAGGGGAAAGATACGCAGTATTTT	CASSSGQGKDTQYF
14	TRBJ2-2	TRBV5-5	-	many	TGTGCCAGCAAGTGGTTGATTGGGACCGGGGAGCTGTTTTTT	CASKWLIGTGELFF
15	TRBJ2-1	TRBV11-3	TRBD2	-	TGTGCCAGCAGCTTAGACCCAGGGAGGGACAATGAGCAGTTCTTC	CASSLDPGRDNEQFF
12	TRBJ2-7	TRBV5-1	TRBD1	few	TGCGCCAGCAGCTGGGACAGCTACGAGCAGTACTTC	CASSWDSYEQYF
16	TRBJ1-6	TRBV5-1	TRBD1	many	TGCGCCAGCAGCTTGGGGTCGACAGGGGGTAATTCACCCCTCCACTTT	CASSLGSTGGNSPLHF
16	TRBJ2-1	TRBV24-1	TRBD1	many	TGTGCCACCAGTGATAGGACAGGGGGCTCCTACAATGAGCAGTTCTTC	CATSDRTGGSYNEQFF
16	TRBJ2-1	TRBV7-3	-	few	TGTGCCAGCAGCACGACAGGTATGGTCCTTCACAATGAGCAGTTCTTC	CASSTTGMVLHNEQFF
14	TRBJ1-6	TRBV5-5	-	many	TGTGCCAGCAGCTTCTTCCCAGACGGTTCACCCCTCAACTTT	CASSFFPDGSPLNF
14	TRBJ1-6	TRBV12-3/TRBV12-4	-	many	TGTGCCAGCAGTCTCTTGGGACGGAATTCACCCCTCCACTTT	CASSLLGRNSPLHF
13	TRBJ2-3	TRBV7-6	-	-	TGTGCCAGCACCGACGCGGGGACAGATACACAGTATTTT	CASTDAGTDTQYF
14	TRBJ2-7	TRBV18	TRBD1	many	TGTGCCAGCTCTTTCCAGGGACAGGTTTTGTGGCAGTACTTC	CASSFQGQVLWQYF
12	TRBJ2-7	TRBV7-2	-	many	TGTGCCAGCAGCTACTCTAGGTACGAGCAGTACTTC	CASSYSRYEQYF
13	TRBJ2-5	TRBV12-3/TRBV12-4	-	many	TGTGCCAGCAAAAGGGATCTCAAAGAGACCCAGTACTTC	CASKRDLKETQYF
18	TRBJ1-6	TRBV20-1	TRBD1	-	TGCAGTGCTAGTGTGGCAGGGGGGTTGGAAGTTCGTAATTCACCCCTCCACTTT	CSASVAGGLEVRNSPLHF
11	TRBJ1-4	TRBV29-1	-	many	TGCAGCGTTCGAGGTGAGGGGCCCTTCGTCTTT	CSVRGEGPFVF
10	TRBJ1-3	TRBV3-1	-	many	TGTGCCACGGGGGCTAACACCATATATTTT	CATGANTIYF
15	TRBJ1-6	TRBV11-2	-	many	TGTGCCAGCAGCTTACATTCCTTGGGGGATTCACCCCTCCACTTT	CASSLHSLGDSPLHF
16	TRBJ2-3	TRBV5-5	-	many	TGTGCCAGCAGCTTACTGGCTCTAACGAGCACAGATACGCAGTATTTT	CASSLLALTSTDTQYF
14	TRBJ1-5	TRBV5-1	-	many	TGCGCCAGCAGCTTCAGGGGCGGCAATCAGCCCCAGCATTTT	CASSFRGGNQPQHF
14	TRBJ2-7	TRBV5-1	TRBD2	many	TGCGCCAGCCACGCCGGGACTAGCGGCTACGAGCAGTACTTC	CASHAGTSGYEQYF
11	TRBJ1-4	TRBV28	-	many	TGTGCCAGCAGTTCGCAGGGAAAACTGTTTTTT	CASSSQGKLFF
16	TRBJ1-5	TRBV28	-	many	TGTGCCAGCAGTTTCTACAGGGAAAGGAGCAATCAGCCCCAGCATTTT	CASSFYRERSNQPQHF
15	TRBJ1-2	TRBV5-1	-	many	TGCGCCAGCAGCTCAGACATCCTGCGTTCGGAAGGCTACACCTTC	CASSSDILRSEGYTF
14	TRBJ1-6	TRBV5-6	TRBD1	many	TGTGCCAGCAGCAAGGGACAGGGGAGCGAGGCCCTCCACTTT	CASSKGQGSEALHF
18	TRBJ2-2	TRBV14	TRBD2	many	TGTGCCAGCAGCCAAGTTGGGACTAGCGGGGTTTACACCGGGGAGCTGTTTTTT	CASSQVGTSGVYTGELFF
13	TRBJ1-1	TRBV20-1	-	many	TGCAGTGCTAGTATCGGGGGGGAGACTGAAGCTTTCTTT	CSASIGGETEAFF
12	TRBJ2-1	TRBV7-9	TRBD1	many	TGTGCCAGCAGCTTGGATGGGACAGGGTCGTTCTTC	CASSLDGTGSFF
15	TRBJ1-5	TRBV20-1	-	-	TGCAGTGCTAGAGATGGGACGGCGGGCAATCAGCCCCAGAATTTT	CSARDGTAGNQPQNF
11	TRBJ2-1	TRBV7-9	-	many	TGTGCCAGCAGCTGGTCCGATGAGCAGTTCTTC	CASSWSDEQFF
14	TRBJ1-5	TRBV6-1	-	few	TGTGCCAGCAGTGGTGAGGGGAGCAATCAGCCCCAGAATTTT	CASSGEGSNQPQNF
13	TRBJ1-1	TRBV20-1	-	many	TGCAGTGCTAGGGACCGGGTGAACACTGAAGCTTTCTTT	CSARDRVNTEAFF
15	TRBJ1-6	TRBV6-5	TRBD1	-	TGTGCCACGGCGAAACAGGGGCGATATAATTCACCCCTCAACTTT	CATAKQGRYNSPLNF
14	TRBJ2-5	TRBV4-1	-	many	TGCGCCAGCAGCCAAGGGGCGGGGAAAGAGACCCAGTACTTC	CASSQGAGKETQYF
16	TRBJ2-2	TRBV5-1	-	many	TGCGCCAGCAGCACCGCGTGGGTTACGAACACCGGGGAGCTGTTTTTT	CASSTAWVTNTGELFF
14	TRBJ1-1	TRBV5-1	-	many	TGCGCCAGCAGCTTGTCGGGAGAAAGCACTGAAGCTTTCTTT	CASSLSGESTEAFF
14	TRBJ1-1	TRBV29-1	-	many	TGCAGCGTTAAAAGGACAGTGAGGGACACTGAAGCTTTCTTT	CSVKRTVRDTEAFF